Below are 10 T cell receptor beta chains sequenced from a single sample in a study of T cell repertoires in aging, cancer and after chemotherapy. TCR beta rearrangements were amplified from peripheral blood genomic DNA. Rearranged V-D-J TRB sequences were amplified with a mixed TRB-A/B primer pool. TCRdb re-derived calls from the multiplex PCR reads in MiXCR, one entry per CDR3 protein. The sample lists 13,000 or so distinct CDR3 sequences; about 25% were seen once. Sequencing was performed on blood. Every receptor here comes from a human donor in good health.

J is TRBJ2-2 and V is TRBV18; the match to TRBD2 covers 9 bases. Germline CDR1 is KGHSH and CDR2 is LQKENI. This CDR3 has 16 amino acids. With 2 bases clipped from V and 4 bases from J, the junction kept 5 bases outside the gene matches. CDR3 in DNA: TGTGCCAGCTCACCAAGTCTAGCGGGGACCACCGGGGAGCTGTTTTTT. As protein: CASSPSLAGTTGELFF.

The gene calls are TRBV24-1 and TRBJ2-2; D gene ambiguous. CDR1 is KGHDR, CDR2 SFDVKD, per germline. The V end lost 0 bases, the J end lost 6 bases, and 4 bases lay between the germline ends. This CDR3 is built from 13 residues. The CDR3 spells CATSDLSPGELFF. Here the CDR3 DNA reads TGTGCCACCAGTGATTTGTCCCCCGGGGAGCTGTTTTTT.

The V gene is TRBV12-3 or TRBV12-4, the J gene TRBJ1-2; no clear D. V was clipped by 4 bases and J by 2 bases, with 14 bases between them. The CDR3 has 15 residues. The CDR3 protein is CASSWGLRRNYGYTF. CDR3 bases: TGTGCCAGCAGTTGGGGATTAAGGAGGAACTATGGCTACACCTTC.

The CDR3 nucleotides are TGTGCCAGCAGTGTGAGGACAGGGACCACTCCTAGCTCCTACAATGAGCAGTTCTTC. It codes for CASSVRTGTTPSSYNEQFF. The V call is TRBV6-5, the J call TRBJ2-1; 8 nucleotides agree with TRBD1. The CDR3 consists of 19 residues. Trimming cost V 5 bases and J 0 bases; bases outside gene matches: 15. Germline V lookup: CDR1 MNHEY, CDR2 SVGAGI.

There are many counts of this clonotype. The V gene is TRBV24-1, the J gene TRBJ2-2; the match to TRBD1 covers 11 bases. CDR1 is KGHDR, CDR2 SFDVKD, per germline. V lost 3 bases to trimming and J lost 10 bases; unmatched junction nucleotides: 9. The CDR3 covers 16 residues. In nucleotides, the CDR3 is TGTGCCACCAGTGATATTGCCGGGACAGGGGGAGAGGAGCTGTTTTTT. It codes for CATSDIAGTGGEELFF.

This chain uses TRBV18 with TRBJ2-2; unclear D gene. Trimming took 1 base from V and 4 from J, leaving 19 bases between them. The CDR3 covers 18 residues. Germline V gene data show CDR1 as KGHSH and CDR2 as LQKENI. CDR3 in DNA: TGTGCCAGCTCACCACGGTGCAGGTCCCCACTCGGCACCGGGGAGCTGTTTTTT. Amino acids: CASSPRCRSPLGTGELFF.

This chain links TRBV4-3 with TRBJ1-1, with D possibly being TRBD1 (5 bases). V dropped 1 base and J dropped 6 bases, with 12 bases sitting between them. Germline lookup yields CDR1 LGHNA and CDR2 YSLEER. The CDR3 runs 14 residues. The CDR3 sequence: CASSQGGTGAEAFF. In DNA, the CDR3 is TGCGCCAGCAGCCAAGGGGGGACGGGCGCTGAAGCTTTCTTT.

This clonotype was found a few times. The chain combines TRBV5-1 with TRBJ2-3; D gene ambiguous. Trimming pared 0 bases from V and 3 bases from J, leaving 14 bases between. The CDR3 is made up of 16 amino acids. Germline V gene data show CDR1 as SGHRS and CDR2 as YFSETQ. In DNA, the CDR3 is TGCGCCAGCAGCTTGGTACGAGGTACCCGGACAGATACGCAGTATTTT. Its translation: CASSLVRGTRTDTQYF. Drawing the rest from reference TRBV5-1 and TRBJ2-3, the complete variable domain is KAGVTQTPRYLIKTRGQQVTLSCSPISGHRSVSWYQQTPGQGLQFLFEYFSETQRNKGNFPGRFSGRQFSNSRSEMNVSTLELGDSALYLCASSLVRGTRTDTQYFGPGTRLTVL.

The V call is TRBV12-3 or TRBV12-4, the J call TRBJ1-6, with 7 bases lining up with TRBD1. Losses at the gene ends were 5 bases for V and 10 bases for J; bases not matched to a gene: 8. The CDR3 spans 14 residues. The CDR3 nucleotides are TGTGCCAGCAGTCCGGGACAGCTCGCCTCACCCCTCCACTTT. Its protein is CASSPGQLASPLHF.

V and J are TRBV10-3 and TRBJ1-1, with D perhaps TRBD1 (5 bases). From germline, CDR1 is ENHRY and CDR2 SYGVKD. Trimming removed 3 bases from V and 3 bases from J, with 11 bases in between. CDR3 size: 14 residues. CDR3 amino acids: CAISENRKDTEAFF. The CDR3 DNA follows: TGTGCCATCAGTGAAAACAGGAAGGACACTGAAGCTTTCTTT.